This T cell receptor (beta chain) was recorded in a study of blood T cell repertoires in COVID-19 (TCRdb year 2020). For the study in its entirety: Samples covering the acute and convalescent phases of COVID-19 were provided by collaborators in the United States, Italy and Spain. HLA class I and class II types, where available, came from metadata supplied by the sample provider rather than from assay-based typing. The dataset comprised deeply sampled blood TCRbeta repertoires from subjects exposed to, actively infected with, or recovered from COVID-19. A freely available public database, intended as a resource for researchers studying the immune response to SARS-CoV-2, is where the repertoires were released. A de-identified subject ID, COVID-19 status, age in years and sex were almost always included in the sample metadata. The material from the prospective study consisted of cDNA or gDNA derived from T cells, B-cell-depleted T cells, or PBMCs. The samples were drawn from two sources: the first 160 participants of the ongoing ImmuneRACE study, and fewer than 1,500 subjects contributed by 6 global collaborators.

Comments on this clone: Its binding antigen is unknown. No quality values exist for individual bases; no much larger clone is one base distant.

Between the V and J ends, shortened by 7 bases and 6 bases respectively, the junction contains 16 bases. The CDR3 measures 14 amino acids from cysteine to phenylalanine. CDR3 DNA is the only sequence kept; it has 42 bases, read in frame from the first base. In the germline V gene (reference sequence), CDR1 corresponds to LNHDA and CDR2 to SQIVND. The investigation overall reported the following: How much clinical and demographic metadata was included differed by source and by participant, and the metadata was provided uncurated.

The immunoSEQ Assay, a bias-controlled multiplex PCR, was used to amplify TCRbeta CDR3 regions from genomic DNA. Per the original workflow: Within the assay, amplification of reference gene primers was used to estimate how many nucleated cells each sample contained. To quantify the absolute abundance of each unique TCRbeta CDR3 rearrangement, sequence reads were collapsed and filtered. Productive Simpson clonality was computed per sample as the square root of Simpson's diversity index over productive rearrangements. Sourced from immuneACCESS, this table was stored by TCRdb with only in-frame sequences that have V and J called. A share of the clones is absent; for the studies checked, an unresolved V gene accounts for under half, and the remainder has no known explanation. The V and J calls and clone size come from that table; D and trimming were worked out from the DNA. For this sample there are about 290,000 clones; around four fifths appear just once. The ten largest clones take up around 4.5% of the sample.

Each collaborating institution followed its own protocols to collect whole blood in K2EDTA tubes. For TCRbeta analysis, collaborators shipped samples in one of three forms: frozen whole blood, isolated PBMCs, or DNA extracted from either of those sample types. The specimen sequenced was peripheral blood. This clonotype originated in a woman aged 45-65 years with active or convalescent COVID-19. The chain joins TRBV19 to TRBJ2-1, with TRBD1 tentatively as D gene (6 bases match). The DNA sequence follows: TGTGCCAGTACCCCCTGGCAGGGGCCCAATGAGCAGTTCTTC. This encodes CASTPWQGPNEQFF. Reference TRBV19 and TRBJ2-1 proteins supply the regions before and after the CDR3; the full variable domain is: DGGITQSPKYLFRKEGQNVTLSCEQNLNHDAMYWYRQDPGQGLRLIYYSQIVNDFQKGDIAEGYSVSREKKESFPLTVTSAQKNPTAFYLCASTPWQGPNEQFFGPGTRLTVL.